Presented here are 18 T cell receptor beta chains from one specimen sequenced in a study of control samples from healthy donors and cancer patients. Sequencing used immunoSEQ multiplex PCR; TCRdb keeps in-frame clones, though not all of them. Here the sample spans under 110,000 clones, about 89% being singletons. Source material: blood. All receptors derive from a man in his thirties or forties in good health.

CDR3 nucleotides: TGCGCCAGCAGTGGGAACACTGAAGCTTTCTTT. It yields the protein CASSGNTEAFF. The V gene is TRBV5-1, the J gene TRBJ1-1; D remains ambiguous. The CDR3 extends over 11 amino acids. V lost 5 bases, J lost 1 base, and 3 bases lay in between. Per germline, CDR1 SGHRS and CDR2 YFSETQ.

This rearrangement joins TRBV27 to TRBJ1-2; TRBD1 is a possible D gene (5 bases). V lost 5 bases, J lost 2 bases, and 21 bases lay in between. This CDR3 has 17 residues. Germline CDR1 is MNHEY and CDR2 is SMNVEV (reference sequence). The CDR3 nucleotides read TGTGCCAGCAGTCCCGCGGGCAGAGGGGCCGTCAACTATGGCTACACCTTC. Protein product: CASSPAGRGAVNYGYTF.

The rearrangement links TRBV4-1 to TRBJ2-1; weak D call: TRBD2 (6 bases). Germline CDR1 and CDR2: MGHRA and YSYEKL. V lost 1 base to trimming and J lost 8 bases, with 12 bases between them. CDR3 length: 14 amino acids. The CDR3 is CASSQVLRDYEQFF. In DNA form, the CDR3 reads TGCGCCAGCAGCCAAGTTCTCAGGGACTATGAGCAGTTCTTC.

The chain uses TRBV18 and TRBJ1-5, with D unresolved. This CDR3 region has 13 residues. The germline gives CDR1 KGHSH, CDR2 LQKENI. Trimming removed 4 bases from V and 5 bases from J, with 9 bases in between. CDR3 in DNA: TGTGCCAGCTCACAGGACGGGCATCAGCCCCAGCATTTT. Its protein is CASSQDGHQPQHF.

The chain is built from TRBV4-2 and TRBJ1-2; 7 bases align to TRBD1. CDR1 LGHNA and CDR2 YNFKEQ come from the germline V gene. This CDR3 region has 15 residues. The trim removed 5 bases at V and 1 base at J, leaving 7 bases unmatched. In DNA form, the CDR3 reads TGTGCCAGCAGCGATTATCAGGGGGTTAACTATGGCTACACCTTC. This translates into CASSDYQGVNYGYTF.

The V and J genes are TRBV29-1 and TRBJ1-3; D is unresolved. V dropped 3 bases and J dropped 0 bases, with 6 bases sitting between them. Germline V gives CDR1 SQVTM, CDR2 ANQGSEA. The CDR3 has 13 amino acids. The CDR3 loop reads CSVDGNSGNTIYF. The DNA for the CDR3 is TGCAGCGTTGACGGCAACTCTGGAAACACCATATATTTT.

The DNA of the CDR3 is TGTGCCAGCAGTCAGGGGGCGCGGGCCGAGCAGTACTTC. Translated: CASSQGARAEQYF. The chain uses TRBV6-5 and TRBJ2-7, with 8 bases lining up with TRBD1. Germline V gene sequence: CDR1 MNHEY, CDR2 SVGAGI. The junction had 6 bases not matched to a gene; V was cut back by 5 bases and J by 6 bases. The CDR3 sequence is 13 residues long.

The V and J genes are TRBV30 and TRBJ1-5, with a weak D call TRBD1 (6 bases). The ends were cut back, 2 bases at V and 7 bases at J, with 12 bases in the middle. Germline V gene sequence: CDR1 GTSNPN, CDR2 SVGIG (reference sequence). The CDR3 contains 13 residues. The chain's CDR3 is CAWSFNRDQPQHF. CDR3 sequence (DNA): TGTGCCTGGAGTTTCAACAGGGACCAGCCCCAGCATTTT.

The chain carries TRBV19 and TRBJ2-1; TRBD1 aligns across 10 bases. The CDR3 spans 13 residues. CDR1 is LNHDA, CDR2 SQIVND, per germline (reference sequence). The trim removed 6 bases at V and 6 bases at J, leaving 2 bases unmatched. The CDR3 sequence is CASRRTGGNEQFF. DNA of the CDR3: TGTGCCAGTAGGAGGACAGGGGGCAATGAGCAGTTCTTC.

This rearrangement joins TRBV30 to TRBJ1-6; D is uncertain. V shed 0 bases and J shed 8 bases, with 14 bases lying between them. Germline CDR1 reads GTSNPN; CDR2 reads SVGIG (reference sequence). The CDR3 spans 15 residues. The DNA of the CDR3 is TGTGCCTGGAGTGTACTGTACCGGGCGGATTCACCCCTCCACTTT. Encoded protein: CAWSVLYRADSPLHF.

The CDR3 protein is CASSFFSQETQYF. In DNA, the CDR3 is TGTGCCAGCAGTTTTTTCAGTCAAGAGACCCAGTACTTC. The gene calls are TRBV28 and TRBJ2-5; D unresolved. This CDR3 has 13 amino acids. Trimming shortened V by 3 bases and J by 2 bases, and 7 bases separated the two germline ends. Germline CDR1 and CDR2: MDHEN and SYDVKM.

The chain employs TRBV7-9 and TRBJ1-1; D perhaps matches TRBD1 (5 bases). V was pared by 3 bases and J by 6 bases, with 17 bases between. The CDR3 has 15 residues. CDR1 is SEHNR and CDR2 is FQNEAQ in the germline V gene (reference sequence). The CDR3 region has the DNA TGTGCCAGCAGCTTGGGGGATTACATTGGCCCTGAAGCTTTCTTT. Amino acids: CASSLGDYIGPEAFF.

The chain has TRBV4-1 and TRBJ2-1; D not resolved. The ends were cut back, 1 base at V and 2 bases at J, with 18 bases in the middle. The CDR3 is 18 residues long. Germline values: CDR1 MGHRA, CDR2 YSYEKL. In nucleotides, the CDR3 is TGCGCCAGCAGCCAAGTTGATATGGGAATAGCAGCCTACAATGAGCAGTTCTTC. It translates to CASSQVDMGIAAYNEQFF.

The J gene is TRBJ2-1, the V gene TRBV5-1; D perhaps matches TRBD1 (6 bases). This CDR3 has 15 residues. Germline V gene data show CDR1 as SGHRS and CDR2 as YFSETQ. V was pared by 0 bases and J by 1 base, with 8 bases between. CDR3 DNA sequence: TGCGCCAGCAGCTTGGCACAGGGATCCTACAATGAGCAGTTCTTC. Translation: CASSLAQGSYNEQFF.

The chain is built from TRBV5-5 and TRBJ2-1; TRBD1 matches at 8 bases. Trimming cost V 4 bases and J 6 bases; bases outside gene matches: 6. Germline V lookup: CDR1 SGHKS, CDR2 YYEKEE (reference sequence). The CDR3 spans 14 residues. The CDR3 region has the DNA TGTGCCAGCAGCCCGACAGGGGTTGGCAATGAGCAGTTCTTC. Translating it yields CASSPTGVGNEQFF.

V and J are TRBV7-9 and TRBJ2-2; D might be TRBD2 (5 bases). Trimming shortened V by 1 base and J by 0 bases, and 6 bases separated the two germline ends. Germline CDR1 and CDR2: SEHNR and FQNEAQ (reference sequence). This CDR3 is 15 amino acids long. Here the CDR3 DNA reads TGTGCCAGCAGCTTAGGGAGGCCGAACACCGGGGAGCTGTTTTTT. Protein product: CASSLGRPNTGELFF.

The rearrangement links TRBV6-1 to TRBJ2-7; maybe TRBD2 (5 bases). Per the germline V gene, CDR1 is MNHNS and CDR2 is SASEGT. Trimming took 2 bases from V and 2 from J, leaving 10 bases between them. The CDR3 runs to 14 residues. CDR3 sequence reads: CASSERPGTYEQYV. DNA of the CDR3: TGTGCCAGCAGTGAACGCCCGGGGACCTACGAGCAGTACGTC.

The rearrangement links TRBV18 to TRBJ1-6; possible D gene TRBD1, 5 bases. The CDR3 covers 15 residues. Germline V lookup: CDR1 KGHSH, CDR2 LQKENI. V was clipped by 3 bases and J by 4 bases, with 10 bases between them. The CDR3 sequence: CASSPDGGYNSPLHF. In DNA, the CDR3 is TGTGCCAGCTCACCGGACGGGGGTTATAATTCACCCCTCCACTTT.